Listed below are T cell receptor beta chains from one sample, sequenced in a study of blood T cell repertoires in COVID-19. Sequencing used immunoSEQ multiplex PCR; TCRdb keeps in-frame clones, though not all of them. The sample has about 140,000 clones, approximately 84% seen once. Sample: peripheral blood. The receptors shown here come from a woman in her fifties or sixties with acute or convalescent COVID-19. Each CDR3 is given with its conserved first and last residue. D genes are given only for firm matches. Size tells how often a clone was seen (once, few, many) or the class of an expanded clone, and some rows leave it out.

abundance,j_gene,v_gene,d_gene,CDR3aa,CDR3nt
-,TRBJ2-1,TRBV4-1,TRBD2,CASSQGTDSAGVVLVDEQFF,TGCGCCAGCAGCCAAGGAACGGACTCAGCGGGAGTGGTACTAGTCGATGAGCAGTTCTTC
-,TRBJ2-2,TRBV15,-,CATSRELSGELFF,TGTGCCACCAGCAGAGAACTATCCGGGGAGCTGTTTTTT
once,TRBJ1-1,TRBV6-5,-,CASSYSGGGGGTEAFF,TGTGCCAGCAGTTACTCGGGGGGGGGTGGTGGCACTGAAGCTTTCTTT
few,TRBJ2-1,TRBV28,TRBD2,CASSPQRGAYNEQFF,TGTGCCAGCAGTCCACAGCGGGGGGCCTACAATGAGCAGTTCTTC
-,TRBJ2-1,TRBV7-2,-,CASSARLRVDEQFF,TGTGCCAGCAGCGCAAGACTCCGTGTGGATGAGCAGTTCTTC
once,TRBJ1-5,TRBV27,-,CASSADTYSNQPQHF,TGTGCCAGCAGTGCTGACACCTATAGCAATCAGCCCCAGCATTTT
-,TRBJ1-4,TRBV18,-,CASSLYGISNEKLFF,TGTGCCAGCTCACTGTACGGGATCAGCAATGAAAAACTGTTTTTT
once,TRBJ2-3,TRBV6-5,-,CASSYAWVGATDTQYF,TGTGCCAGCAGTTACGCGTGGGTGGGGGCCACAGATACGCAGTATTTT
-,TRBJ2-7,TRBV11-3,TRBD2,CASSLGSSGPGGQYF,TGTGCCAGCAGCTTAGGGTCTAGCGGGCCCGGCGGGCAGTACTTC
-,TRBJ2-1,TRBV7-2,TRBD2,CASSLSSGRYNEQFF,TGTGCCAGCAGCCTTTCTAGCGGCCGTTACAATGAGCAGTTCTTC
-,TRBJ1-6,TRBV11-3,-,CASSLNPTGLNSPLHF,TGTGCCAGCAGCTTAAATCCGACAGGCCTTAATTCACCCCTCCACTTT
few,TRBJ2-2,TRBV3-1/TRBV3-2,TRBD1,CASSLGQGIRSGELFF,TGTGCCAGCAGCCTAGGACAGGGGATCCGGTCCGGGGAGCTGTTTTTT
-,TRBJ1-4,TRBV28,-,CASSLGAANEKLFF,TGTGCCAGCAGTTTAGGGGCTGCTAATGAAAAACTGTTTTTT
-,TRBJ2-7,TRBV9,TRBD2,CASSVGGQDIYEQYF,TGTGCCAGCAGCGTGGGAGGGCAGGACATCTACGAGCAGTACTTC
few,TRBJ1-5,TRBV7-2,-,CASSLSYRGNQPQHF,TGTGCCAGCAGCTTAAGTTACAGGGGCAATCAGCCCCAGCATTTT
-,TRBJ2-2,TRBV28,-,CASRPGTLNTGELFF,TGTGCCAGCAGACCCGGGACTCTAAACACCGGGGAGCTGTTTTTT
-,TRBJ2-3,TRBV5-1,-,CASSLAGLTDTQYF,TGCGCCAGCAGCTTGGCCGGACTCACAGATACGCAGTATTTT
-,TRBJ1-2,TRBV30,TRBD1,CAWSAGGPGYTF,TGTGCCTGGAGTGCAGGGGGCCCTGGCTACACCTTC
-,TRBJ1-2,TRBV11-3,-,CASIPEYRANVYGYTF,TGTGCCAGCATCCCGGAGTACAGGGCTAACGTCTATGGCTACACCTTC
-,TRBJ2-2,TRBV18,-,CASSPLIASGATGELFF,TGTGCCAGCTCACCACTTATCGCCTCAGGGGCCACCGGGGAGCTGTTTTTT
-,TRBJ2-3,TRBV5-1,-,CASSFGSDTQYF,TGCGCCAGCAGCTTTGGGAGTGATACGCAGTATTTT
-,TRBJ1-6,TRBV7-9,-,CASTAEAVYNSPLHF,TGTGCCAGCACAGCAGAGGCCGTATATAATTCACCCCTCCACTTT
-,TRBJ2-7,TRBV28,TRBD2,CASSLSPSGRSGWYEQYF,TGTGCCAGCAGTTTATCTCCTAGCGGCAGATCTGGGTGGTACGAGCAGTACTTC
-,TRBJ2-5,TRBV6-6,-,CASSYGRGETQYF,TGTGCCAGCAGTTACGGACGGGGTGAGACCCAGTACTTC
-,TRBJ2-1,TRBV5-1,TRBD2,CASSRTSGTSGTLEFF,TGCGCCAGCAGCCGAACTTCTGGGACTAGCGGAACATTGGAGTTCTTC
-,TRBJ2-1,TRBV19,-,CASSIIRDNNEQFF,TGTGCCAGTAGTATCATCCGGGACAACAATGAGCAGTTCTTC
-,TRBJ1-6,TRBV10-3,TRBD1,CAISGQDNSPLHF,TGTGCCATCAGCGGACAGGATAATTCACCCCTCCACTTT
-,TRBJ1-1,TRBV3-1/TRBV3-2,-,CASSHPGGMNTEAFF,TGTGCCAGCAGCCACCCTGGGGGGATGAACACTGAAGCTTTCTTT